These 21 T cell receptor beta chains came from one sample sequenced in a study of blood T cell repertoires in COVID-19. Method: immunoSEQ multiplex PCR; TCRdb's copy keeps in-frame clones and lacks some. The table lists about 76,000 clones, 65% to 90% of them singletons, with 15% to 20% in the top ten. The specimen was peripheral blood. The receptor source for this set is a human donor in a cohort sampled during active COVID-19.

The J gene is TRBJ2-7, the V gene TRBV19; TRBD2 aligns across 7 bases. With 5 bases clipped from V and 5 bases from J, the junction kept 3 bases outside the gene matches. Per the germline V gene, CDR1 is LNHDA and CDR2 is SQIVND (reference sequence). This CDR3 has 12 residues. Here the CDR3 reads CASSARGDEQYF. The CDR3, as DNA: TGTGCCAGTAGTGCCCGGGGGGACGAGCAGTACTTC.

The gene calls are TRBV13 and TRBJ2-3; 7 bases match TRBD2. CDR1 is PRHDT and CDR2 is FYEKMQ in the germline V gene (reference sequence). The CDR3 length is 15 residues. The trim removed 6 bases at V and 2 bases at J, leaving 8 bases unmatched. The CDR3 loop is CASSGLGESTDTQYF. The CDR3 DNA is TGTGCCAGCAGTGGACTAGGAGAATCCACAGATACGCAGTATTTT. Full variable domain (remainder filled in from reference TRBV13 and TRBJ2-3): AAGVIQSPRHLIKEKRETATLKCYPIPRHDTVYWYQQGPGQDPQFLISFYEKMQSDKGSIPDRFSAQQFSDYHSELNMSSLELGDSALYFCASSGLGESTDTQYFGPGTRLTVL.

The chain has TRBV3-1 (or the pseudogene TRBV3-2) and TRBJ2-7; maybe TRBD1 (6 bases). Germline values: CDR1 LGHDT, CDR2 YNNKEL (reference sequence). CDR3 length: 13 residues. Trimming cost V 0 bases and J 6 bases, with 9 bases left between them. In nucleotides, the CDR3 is TGTGCCAGCAGCCAAGATCAGGGGTCCGAGCAGTACTTC. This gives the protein CASSQDQGSEQYF.

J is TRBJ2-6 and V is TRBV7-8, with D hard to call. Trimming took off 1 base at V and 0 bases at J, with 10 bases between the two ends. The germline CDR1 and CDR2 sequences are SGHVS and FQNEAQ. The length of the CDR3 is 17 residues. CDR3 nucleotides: TGTGCCAGCAGCTTAGTTTTTGGCAGCTCTGGGGCCAACGTCCTGACTTTC. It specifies CASSLVFGSSGANVLTF.

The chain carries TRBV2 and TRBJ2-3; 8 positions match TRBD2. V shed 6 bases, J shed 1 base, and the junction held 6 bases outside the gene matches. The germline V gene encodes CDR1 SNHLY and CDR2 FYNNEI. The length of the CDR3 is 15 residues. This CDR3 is CASSPTSARTDTQYF. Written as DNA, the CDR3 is TGTGCCAGCAGCCCGACTAGCGCCCGCACAGATACGCAGTATTTT.

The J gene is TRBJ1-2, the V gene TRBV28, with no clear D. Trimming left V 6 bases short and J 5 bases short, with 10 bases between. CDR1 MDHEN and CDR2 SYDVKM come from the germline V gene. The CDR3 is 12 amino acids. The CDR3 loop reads CASRGSTYGYTF. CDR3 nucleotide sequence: TGTGCCAGCAGGGGCAGCACTTATGGCTACACCTTC.

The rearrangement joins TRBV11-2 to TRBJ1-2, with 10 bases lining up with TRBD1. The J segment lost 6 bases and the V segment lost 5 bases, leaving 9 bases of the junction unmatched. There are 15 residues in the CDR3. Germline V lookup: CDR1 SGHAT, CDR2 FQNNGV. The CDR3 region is CASSRWTGGIHGYTF. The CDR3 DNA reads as TGTGCCAGCAGCCGATGGACAGGGGGGATTCATGGCTACACCTTC.

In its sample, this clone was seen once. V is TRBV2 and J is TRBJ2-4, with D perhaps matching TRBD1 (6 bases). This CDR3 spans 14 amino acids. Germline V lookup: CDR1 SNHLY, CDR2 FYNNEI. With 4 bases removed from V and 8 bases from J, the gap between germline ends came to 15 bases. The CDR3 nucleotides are TGTGCCAGCAGTGTTCGACCACAGGGATACATTCAGTACTTC. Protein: CASSVRPQGYIQYF. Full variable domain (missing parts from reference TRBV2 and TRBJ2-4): EPEVTQTPSHQVTQMGQEVILRCVPISNHLYFYWYRQILGQKVEFLVSFYNNEISEKSEIFDDQFSVERPDGSNFTLKIRSTKLEDSAMYFCASSVRPQGYIQYFGAGTRLSVL.

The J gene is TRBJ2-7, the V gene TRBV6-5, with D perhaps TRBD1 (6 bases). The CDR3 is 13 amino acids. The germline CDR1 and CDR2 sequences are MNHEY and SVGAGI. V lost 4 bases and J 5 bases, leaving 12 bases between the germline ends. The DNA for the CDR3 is TGTGCCAGCAGTTTATTCAGGGGAGACGAGCAGTACTTC. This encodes CASSLFRGDEQYF.

The CDR3 DNA reads as TGTGCCAGCGGGGAGTATGGCTACACCTTC. Protein product: CASGEYGYTF. V and J are TRBV2 and TRBJ1-2; D unresolved. The CDR3 is 10 amino acids. Per the germline V gene, CDR1 is SNHLY and CDR2 is FYNNEI. V lost 8 bases and J lost 5, with 6 bases in between.

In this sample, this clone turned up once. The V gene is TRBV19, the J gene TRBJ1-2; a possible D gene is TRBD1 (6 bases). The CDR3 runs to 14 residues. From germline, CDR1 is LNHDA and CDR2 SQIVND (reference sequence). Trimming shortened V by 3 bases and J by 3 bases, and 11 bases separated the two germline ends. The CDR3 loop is CASSIGQRHYGYTF. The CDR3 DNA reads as TGTGCCAGTAGTATTGGACAGAGACACTATGGCTACACCTTC.

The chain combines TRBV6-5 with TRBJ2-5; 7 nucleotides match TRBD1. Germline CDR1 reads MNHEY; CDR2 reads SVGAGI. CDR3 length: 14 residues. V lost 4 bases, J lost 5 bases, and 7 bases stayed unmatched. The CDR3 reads CASSWGTVSETQYF. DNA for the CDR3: TGTGCCAGCAGTTGGGGGACAGTGAGTGAGACCCAGTACTTC.

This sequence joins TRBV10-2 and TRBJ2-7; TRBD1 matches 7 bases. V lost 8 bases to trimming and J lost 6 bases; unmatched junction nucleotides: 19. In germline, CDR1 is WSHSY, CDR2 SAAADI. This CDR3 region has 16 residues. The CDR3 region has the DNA TGCGCCAGCCGCGATCGGACAGGATCCATCTCAGGCGAGCAGTACTTC. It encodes CASRDRTGSISGEQYF.

As DNA, the CDR3 is TGTGCCAGCAGCTTAGCGGTAGCGCCGCGCAGAAACACCATATATTTT. Encoded protein: CASSLAVAPRRNTIYF. The chain joins TRBV7-9 to TRBJ1-3; D remains unclear. CDR3 length: 16 residues. V lost 0 bases and J lost 5, with 14 bases in between. Germline V gene sequence: CDR1 SEHNR, CDR2 FQNEAQ (reference sequence). The variable domain in full, completed from reference TRBV7-9 and TRBJ1-3, reads DTGVSQNPRHKITKRGQNVTFRCDPISEHNRLYWYRQTLGQGPEFLTYFQNEAQLEKSRLLSDRFSAERPKGSFSTLEIQRTEQGDSAMYLCASSLAVAPRRNTIYFGEGSWLTVV.

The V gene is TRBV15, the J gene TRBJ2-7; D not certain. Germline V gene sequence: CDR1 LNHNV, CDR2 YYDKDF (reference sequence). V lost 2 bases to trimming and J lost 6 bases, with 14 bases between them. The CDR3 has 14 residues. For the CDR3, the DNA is TGTGCCACCAGCAGAAACGAGGTCCCCCTCGAGCAGTACTTC. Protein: CATSRNEVPLEQYF.

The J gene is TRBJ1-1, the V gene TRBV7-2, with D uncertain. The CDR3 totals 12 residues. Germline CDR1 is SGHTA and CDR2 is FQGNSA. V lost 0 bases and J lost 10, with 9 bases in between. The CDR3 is CASSLAFPGAFF. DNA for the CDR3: TGTGCCAGCAGCTTAGCGTTTCCAGGAGCTTTCTTT.

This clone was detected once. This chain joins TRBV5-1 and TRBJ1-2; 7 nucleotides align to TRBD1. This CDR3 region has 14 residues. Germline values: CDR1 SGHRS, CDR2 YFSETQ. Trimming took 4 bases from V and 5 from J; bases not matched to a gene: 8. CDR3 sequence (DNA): TGCGCCAGCAGCCCGGGACAGCAAGGGTATGGCTACACCTTC. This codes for CASSPGQQGYGYTF.

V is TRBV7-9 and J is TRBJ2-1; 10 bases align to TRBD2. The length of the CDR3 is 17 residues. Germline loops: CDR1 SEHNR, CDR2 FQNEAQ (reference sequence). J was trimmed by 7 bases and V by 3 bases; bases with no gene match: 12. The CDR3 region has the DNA TGTGCCAGCAGCTTCCAGGGGAGCGGGAGGGCCATAAATGAGCAGTTCTTC. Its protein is CASSFQGSGRAINEQFF.

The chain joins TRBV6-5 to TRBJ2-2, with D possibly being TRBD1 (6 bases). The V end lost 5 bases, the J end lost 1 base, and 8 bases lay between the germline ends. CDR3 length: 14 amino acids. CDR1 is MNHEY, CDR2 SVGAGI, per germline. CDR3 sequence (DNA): TGTGCCAGCAGTCAGGGGAGGAACACCGGGGAGCTGTTTTTT. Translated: CASSQGRNTGELFF.

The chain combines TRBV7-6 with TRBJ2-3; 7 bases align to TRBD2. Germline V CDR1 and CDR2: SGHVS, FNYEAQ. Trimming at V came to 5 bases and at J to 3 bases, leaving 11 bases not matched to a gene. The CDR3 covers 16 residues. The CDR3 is CASSRRAERETDTQYF. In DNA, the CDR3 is TGTGCCAGCAGCCGACGAGCTGAGCGGGAAACAGATACGCAGTATTTT.

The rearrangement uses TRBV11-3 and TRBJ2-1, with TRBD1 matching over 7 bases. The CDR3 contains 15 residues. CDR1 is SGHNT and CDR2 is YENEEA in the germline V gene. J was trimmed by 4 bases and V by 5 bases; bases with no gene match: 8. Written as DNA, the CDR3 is TGTGCCAGCAGCCCCCGACAGGGCTTATACAATGAGCAGTTCTTC. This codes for CASSPRQGLYNEQFF.